What follows are 24 T cell receptor beta chains derived from one specimen sequenced in a study of blood T cell repertoires in COVID-19 (dated by TCRdb to about 2020). The method behind the library was the immunoSEQ multiplex PCR assay. TCRdb took this table from immuneACCESS and kept in-frame rearrangements with V and J called. Such tables lack part of the clones; where checked against another copy, unresolved V genes explain under half of the gap, and the rest is unexplained. The sample profile shows 200,000 to 250,000 clones; about 90% of them were found once. Approximately 11% of the sample is taken by the ten largest. The sample consisted of PBMCs or T cells enriched from blood (not recorded which). Receptor source: a man younger than 45 who had recovered from COVID-19.

This chain uses TRBV7-9 with TRBJ2-7, with TRBD1 matching 9 bases. This CDR3 comprises 14 residues. V shed 4 bases and J 5 bases; nucleotides not matched to a gene: 6. Germline loops: CDR1 SEHNR, CDR2 FQNEAQ (reference sequence). The CDR3 nucleotides read TGTGCCAGCAGCTACGGGACAGGGATCAACGAGCAGTACTTC. Protein sequence: CASSYGTGINEQYF.

V and J are TRBV10-3 and TRBJ1-2; D not resolved. Germline assignment: CDR1 ENHRY and CDR2 SYGVKD. Trimming cost V 2 bases and J 4 bases, with 11 bases left between them. The CDR3 runs to 14 residues. CDR3 nucleotides: TGTGCCATCAGTGAGGGTACGAGCTCCTATGGCTACACCTTC. Encoded protein: CAISEGTSSYGYTF.

This chain connects TRBV29-1 to TRBJ2-2, with 12 bases that match TRBD2. Germline V CDR1 and CDR2: SQVTM, ANQGSEA. The V gene end was trimmed by 7 bases and the J gene end by 0 bases; junction bases not matched to a gene: 9. The CDR3 runs 17 residues. The CDR3 coding sequence is TGCAGCGGACGTTCTAGCGGGGGGGGAGCGAACACCGGGGAGCTGTTTTTT. Translated: CSGRSSGGGANTGELFF.

CDR3 sequence (DNA): TGTGCCAGCAGCGGACAGGGGCCCCGCGAGCAGTTCTTC. It encodes CASSGQGPREQFF. This chain uses TRBV9 with TRBJ2-1; 8 bases map to TRBD1. The CDR3 contains 13 residues. Trimming removed 3 bases from V and 10 bases from J; junction bases left unmatched: 6. Germline V CDR1 and CDR2: SGDLS, YYNGEE.

This sequence joins TRBV24-1 and TRBJ1-2; 8 bases are shared with TRBD1. Germline lookup yields CDR1 KGHDR and CDR2 SFDVKD. Trimming at V came to 2 bases and at J to 5 bases, leaving 6 bases not matched to a gene. The CDR3 runs 15 residues. Written as DNA, the CDR3 is TGTGCCACCAGTGATTCTTGGACAGGGTCATATGGCTACACCTTC. It yields the protein CATSDSWTGSYGYTF.

Comments on this clone: A far larger clone is off by one base, so a read error is likely. Distinct nucleotide sequences in the sample also encode this CDR3. The chain is built from TRBV7-4 and TRBJ1-5, with a possible D match to TRBD1 (6 bases). The CDR3 extends over 17 amino acids. CDR1 is SGHVT and CDR2 is SQSDAQ in the germline V gene. CDR3 sequence reads: CASTDGYGGGSNQPQHF. Here the CDR3 DNA reads TGCGCCAGCACCGACGGATACGGGGGGGGCAGCAATCAGCCCCAGCATTTT. Drawing the rest from reference TRBV7-4 and TRBJ1-5, the complete variable domain is GAGVSQSPRYKVAKRGRDVALRCDSISGHVTLYWYRQTLGQGSEVLTYSQSDAQRDKSGRPSGRFSAERPERSVSTLKIQRTEQGDSAVYLCASTDGYGGGSNQPQHFGDGTRLSIL.

This clone was counted a few times. The chain is built from TRBV10-2 and TRBJ1-1; no definite D call. This CDR3 contains 12 residues. Per the germline V gene, CDR1 is WSHSY and CDR2 is SAAADI. Trimming left V 8 bases short and J 1 base short, with 8 bases between. The chain's CDR3 is CASAWQNTEAFF. CDR3 nucleotide sequence: TGCGCCAGCGCTTGGCAGAACACTGAAGCTTTCTTT.

V gene TRBV28 combines with J gene TRBJ2-5, with 7 nucleotides matching TRBD2. The trim removed 5 bases at V and 1 base at J, leaving 10 bases unmatched. The CDR3 contains 16 residues. Looked up from germline, CDR1 is MDHEN and CDR2 is SYDVKM. CDR3 sequence (DNA): TGTGCCAGCAGTGGAGGATATGCGGGAGCCCAAGAGACCCAGTACTTC. Protein sequence: CASSGGYAGAQETQYF.

CDR3 sequence (DNA): TGTGCCAGCAGCCAGGTATCCGGGACAGGGGGAAGCGTTGAAGCTTTCTTT. Amino acid sequence: CASSQVSGTGGSVEAFF. The rearrangement joins TRBV4-2 to TRBJ1-1; 11 bases align to TRBD1. CDR1 is LGHNA, CDR2 YNFKEQ, per germline. CDR3 length: 17 residues. V shed 3 bases and J 7 bases; nucleotides not matched to a gene: 13.

This clone was seen a few times. This rearrangement joins TRBV3-1 (or the pseudogene TRBV3-2) to TRBJ2-5, with TRBD2 identical over 9 bases. CDR3 size: 16 residues. CDR1 LGHDT and CDR2 YNNKEL come from the germline V gene (reference sequence). V was clipped by 4 bases and J by 4 bases; unmatched bases: 10. The DNA for the CDR3 is TGTGCCAGCAGCCCGTTTAGCGGGAGTGGGCGAGAGACCCAGTACTTC. Translated, it gives CASSPFSGSGRETQYF.

The rearrangement links TRBV5-1 to TRBJ1-4, with TRBD1 as a possible D gene (5 bases). The CDR3 covers 15 residues. The germline CDR1 and CDR2 sequences are SGHRS and YFSETQ. Deletions cut 0 bases from V and 4 bases from J, with 10 bases between. In nucleotides, the CDR3 is TGCGCCAGCAGCTTGGACCAGGGATATAATGAAAAACTGTTTTTT. This encodes CASSLDQGYNEKLFF.

As concerns this clone: This clone may be a read error of a much larger clone one base away. This chain joins TRBV6-2 or TRBV6-3 and TRBJ1-1; D is unclear. Germline V lookup: CDR1 MNHEY, CDR2 SVGEGT. The V end lost 4 bases, the J end lost 1 base, and 7 bases lay between the germline ends. The CDR3 sequence is 13 residues long. The CDR3 here is CASSLWQNTEAFF. The CDR3 DNA reads as TGTGCCAGCAGTTTGTGGCAGAACACTGAAGCTTTCTTT.

The J gene is TRBJ2-6, the V gene TRBV27; the match to TRBD1 covers 8 bases. Germline values: CDR1 MNHEY, CDR2 SMNVEV (reference sequence). J gave up 0 bases and V 5 bases, and 12 bases lay outside the gene matches. The CDR3 contains 19 residues. The CDR3 reads CASSDRTGIPLSGANVLTF. Here the CDR3 DNA reads TGTGCCAGCAGTGACCGGACAGGGATCCCCCTCTCTGGGGCCAACGTCCTGACTTTC. Based on the CDR3 plus reference TRBV27 and TRBJ2-6, the full variable domain is EAQVTQNPRYLITVTGKKLTVTCSQNMNHEYMSWYRQDPGLGLRQIYYSMNVEVTDKGDVPEGYKVSRKEKRNFPLILESPSPNQTSLYFCASSDRTGIPLSGANVLTFGAGSRLTVL.

The chain links TRBV12-3 or TRBV12-4 to TRBJ2-1, with a tentative D call TRBD2 (5 bases). V shed 8 bases and J shed 6 bases, with 8 bases lying between them. CDR3 length: 11 residues. CDR3 nucleotides: TGTGCCAGCCTACGGGGCAATGAGCAGTTCTTC. This translates into CASLRGNEQFF.

The chain is built from TRBV29-1 and TRBJ1-4, with a possible D match to TRBD1 (5 bases). Trimming stripped 1 base from V and 4 bases from J, with 10 bases between. The germline CDR1 and CDR2 sequences are SQVTM and ANQGSEA. CDR3 length: 14 residues. The CDR3 sequence: CSVEGGAYNEKLFF. DNA for the CDR3: TGCAGCGTTGAAGGGGGCGCCTATAATGAAAAACTGTTTTTT.

The CDR3: CASGGPGQGNTGELFF. The CDR3 DNA sequence: TGTGCCAGTGGCGGACCGGGACAGGGGAACACCGGGGAGCTGTTTTTT. V gene TRBV19 combines with J gene TRBJ2-2; 9 positions match TRBD1. This CDR3 has 16 residues. Unmatched junction bases numbered 8, after V lost 8 bases and J lost 1 base. Looked up from germline, CDR1 is LNHDA and CDR2 is SQIVND (reference sequence).

The chain carries TRBV6-5 and TRBJ2-7; weak D call: TRBD2 (5 bases). Germline V gives CDR1 MNHEY, CDR2 SVGAGI. Trimming left V 5 bases short and J 13 bases short, with 21 bases between. This CDR3 has 13 amino acids. CDR3 nucleotide sequence: TGTGCCAGCAGTACCTTCGAGGGATCTAAATCCTACTTC. Its protein is CASSTFEGSKSYF.

The count of this clone is one. The chain joins TRBV11-2 to TRBJ2-1; 9 bases map to TRBD1. Germline CDR1 is SGHAT and CDR2 is FQNNGV. CDR3 length: 15 amino acids. With 6 bases clipped from V and 8 bases from J, the junction kept 11 bases outside the gene matches. The CDR3 is CASRGIRDRDHEQFF. In DNA form, the CDR3 reads TGTGCCAGCAGGGGAATCCGGGACAGGGACCATGAGCAGTTCTTC.

This clone was seen once. V is TRBV12-3 or TRBV12-4 and J is TRBJ2-7, with 7 bases matching TRBD1. The CDR3 length is 12 residues. V dropped 4 bases and J dropped 6; count of bases not matched to a gene: 3. CDR3 region: CASSSHRGEQYF. CDR3 in DNA: TGTGCCAGCAGTTCTCACAGGGGCGAGCAGTACTTC.

The chain has TRBV7-2 and TRBJ1-6; a possible D gene is TRBD1 (6 bases). CDR1 SGHTA and CDR2 FQGNSA come from the germline V gene. V was shortened by 2 bases and J by 9 bases, with 11 bases between the two germline ends. This CDR3 has 14 amino acids. The CDR3 DNA sequence: TGTGCCAGCAGCTTAAGACAGGAGCTTTCACCCCTCCACTTT. Translating gives CASSLRQELSPLHF.

In its sample, this clone was seen once. The chain combines TRBV7-9 with TRBJ2-7; maybe TRBD1 (8 bases). V gave up 5 bases and J gave up 4 bases, with 27 bases separating them. The CDR3 sequence is 18 residues long. Germline V CDR1 and CDR2: SEHNR, FQNEAQ (reference sequence). The CDR3 region is CASSPTGVRGSGVYEQYF. DNA for the CDR3: TGTGCCAGCAGCCCGACAGGGGTCCGCGGGAGCGGGGTTTACGAGCAGTACTTC.

The V call is TRBV4-2, the J call TRBJ2-7; 9 bases align to TRBD2. Losses at the gene ends were 0 bases for V and 3 bases for J; bases not matched to a gene: 15. Germline V gene data show CDR1 as LGHNA and CDR2 as YNFKEQ. This CDR3 comprises 19 residues. The CDR3 reads CASSQDWPIGSGSLYEQYF. The CDR3, as DNA: TGTGCCAGCAGCCAAGATTGGCCAATTGGTAGCGGGAGCCTCTACGAGCAGTACTTC.

This clone was seen only a few times. The gene calls are TRBV28 and TRBJ2-2; 14 nucleotides line up with TRBD2. J lost 0 bases, V lost 6 bases, and 0 bases had no gene match. The CDR3 has 16 amino acids. CDR1 is MDHEN and CDR2 is SYDVKM in the germline V gene. CDR3 sequence (DNA): TGTGCCAGCAGGACTAGCGGGAGGGCGAACACCGGGGAGCTGTTTTTT. As protein: CASRTSGRANTGELFF. Combining the CDR3 with reference TRBV28 and TRBJ2-2 gives the whole variable domain DVKVTQSSRYLVKRTGEKVFLECVQDMDHENMFWYRQDPGLGLRLIYFSYDVKMKEKGDIPEGYSVSREKKERFSLILESASTNQTSMYLCASRTSGRANTGELFFGEGSRLTVL.

The chain is built from TRBV4-2 and TRBJ1-6, with D possibly matching TRBD1 (5 bases). CDR3 length: 16 amino acids. Germline lookup yields CDR1 LGHNA and CDR2 YNFKEQ. V shed 0 bases and J shed 6 bases, with 12 bases lying between them. The CDR3 coding sequence is TGTGCCAGCAGCCAAGATTCAGGGTCTGGTAATTCACCCCTCCACTTT. The encoded protein is CASSQDSGSGNSPLHF.